One sample yielded the 21 T cell receptor beta chains listed below, sequenced in a study of T cell changes during pregnancy in multiple sclerosis. Libraries were prepared by immunoSEQ multiplex PCR; TCRdb keeps only in-frame clonotypes and omits some of them. Here the sample spans around 80,000 clones, around 94% being singletons. Sequencing was performed on peripheral blood, taken in the second trimester of pregnancy. The receptors stem from a female donor in good health, enrolled as a control in a pregnancy study.

V and J are TRBV7-2 and TRBJ2-3; D perhaps matches TRBD2 (6 bases). V was clipped by 5 bases and J by 3 bases, with 18 bases between them. This CDR3 is built from 16 residues. Germline V gives CDR1 SGHTA, CDR2 FQGNSA. CDR3 amino acids: CASSRGTGGPTDTQYF. In DNA, the CDR3 is TGTGCCAGCAGCCGGGGGACTGGAGGACCTACAGATACGCAGTATTTT.

The CDR3 region has the DNA TGTGCCAGCAGTATCAGACAGGGGAACACTGAAGCTTTCTTT. This sequence encodes CASSIRQGNTEAFF. The V gene is TRBV27, the J gene TRBJ1-1; TRBD1 matches at 7 bases. This CDR3 has 14 amino acids. CDR1 and CDR2 (germline): MNHEY, SMNVEV (reference sequence). V gave up 5 bases and J gave up 1 base; unmatched junction bases: 4.

This chain joins TRBV30 and TRBJ2-1; TRBD1 matches at 7 bases. The germline CDR1 and CDR2 sequences are GTSNPN and SVGIG (reference sequence). There are 14 residues in the CDR3. Unmatched junction bases numbered 7, after V lost 3 bases and J lost 5 bases. CDR3 in amino acids: CAWRAGTENNEQFF. In DNA form, the CDR3 reads TGTGCCTGGAGGGCCGGGACAGAAAACAATGAGCAGTTCTTC.

This chain links TRBV12-1 with TRBJ2-7; the listed D gene, TRBD2, was not tested against the DNA. TRBV12-1 is a recognized pseudogene. The CDR3 has 14 amino acids. The CDR3 protein is CASSFAKAGGEQYF. The DNA of the CDR3 is TGTGCCAGCAGCTTTGCCAAGGCAGGAGGCGAGCAGTACTTC.

The chain links TRBV6-5 to TRBJ2-7; D remains ambiguous. The length of the CDR3 is 15 residues. The V gene lost 0 bases and the J gene lost 6 bases, with 15 bases spanning the gap. CDR1 MNHEY and CDR2 SVGAGI come from the germline V gene. CDR3 DNA: TGTGCCAGCAGTTACTCGATTCAGGCCGCCGGCGAGCAGTACTTC. This codes for CASSYSIQAAGEQYF.

CDR3 sequence reads: CASSGQGLAPANEQFF. CDR3 in DNA: TGTGCCAGCAGCGGCCAGGGACTAGCGCCGGCCAATGAGCAGTTCTTC. The chain carries TRBV7-9 and TRBJ2-1, with TRBD2 identical over 10 bases. Germline V gene lookup returns CDR1 SEHNR and CDR2 FQNEAQ (reference sequence). This CDR3 has 16 residues. The V segment lost 5 bases and the J segment 6 bases; nucleotides outside the gene matches: 10.

The chain combines TRBV6-1 with TRBJ2-7; tentative D call: TRBD1 (6 bases). With 4 bases removed from V and 3 bases from J, the gap between germline ends came to 16 bases. Germline CDR1 and CDR2: MNHNS and SASEGT. This CDR3 is 15 amino acids long. The CDR3 here is CASSGTGLVGYEQYF. The DNA for the CDR3 is TGTGCCAGCAGTGGCACAGGGCTGGTTGGCTACGAGCAGTACTTC.

V usage is TRBV2 and J usage is TRBJ2-5, with D unclear. Germline assignment: CDR1 SNHLY and CDR2 FYNNEI. V was shortened by 6 bases and J by 2 bases, with 4 bases between the two germline ends. This CDR3 contains 11 residues. The CDR3 here is CASSLQETQYF. As DNA, the CDR3 is TGTGCCAGCAGCCTACAAGAGACCCAGTACTTC. Full variable domain (rest looked up from reference TRBV2 and TRBJ2-5): EPEVTQTPSHQVTQMGQEVILRCVPISNHLYFYWYRQILGQKVEFLVSFYNNEISEKSEIFDDQFSVERPDGSNFTLKIRSTKLEDSAMYFCASSLQETQYFGPGTRLLVL.

This clone has only one observation. The genes are TRBV5-4 and TRBJ2-1, with D perhaps matching TRBD1 (7 bases). Germline V CDR1 and CDR2: SGHNT, YYREEE (reference sequence). V lost 4 bases and J 0 bases, leaving 11 bases between the germline ends. The CDR3 extends over 15 amino acids. The CDR3: CASSPGGFSYNEQFF. The CDR3 nucleotides read TGTGCCAGCAGCCCAGGGGGGTTCTCCTACAATGAGCAGTTCTTC. The full variable domain, completed using reference TRBV5-4 and TRBJ2-1, is ETGVTQSPTHLIKTRGQQVTLRCSSQSGHNTVSWYQQALGQGPQFIFQYYREEENGRGNFPPRFSGLQFPNYSSELNVNALELDDSALYLCASSPGGFSYNEQFFGPGTRLTVL.

The chain joins TRBV5-1 to TRBJ1-4; D gene uncertain. CDR3 length: 16 residues. The V gene's germline CDR1 is SGHRS and CDR2 YFSETQ. V was trimmed by 4 bases and J by 0 bases, leaving 13 bases between them. The CDR3 bases are TGCGCCAGCAGCGGCGGTGGCACTGCAACTAATGAAAAACTGTTTTTT. Amino acid sequence: CASSGGGTATNEKLFF.

V gene TRBV7-9 combines with J gene TRBJ2-2; 9 bases fit TRBD1. After removal of 5 bases from V and 8 bases from J, the junction contained 18 bases not matched to a gene. This CDR3 contains 18 residues. The germline V gene encodes CDR1 SEHNR and CDR2 FQNEAQ (reference sequence). CDR3 DNA sequence: TGTGCCAGCAGCCAATACCGGGACAGGGATCCCCCCTTAGGGGAGCTGTTTTTT. Protein: CASSQYRDRDPPLGELFF.

This chain connects TRBV12-1 to TRBJ2-7; the table's D call, TRBD2, was not checked against the DNA. TRBV12-1 is designated a pseudogene. CDR3 length: 16 amino acids. CDR3: CASSFPRGGDSYEQYF. Written as DNA, the CDR3 is TGTGCCAGCAGCTTCCCCCGGGGAGGGGACTCCTACGAGCAGTACTTC.

V and J are TRBV7-9 and TRBJ2-3; TRBD2 matches 11 bases. The CDR3 has 15 amino acids. The trim removed 2 bases at V and 4 bases at J, leaving 2 bases unmatched. The germline gives CDR1 SEHNR, CDR2 FQNEAQ (reference sequence). The CDR3 region has the DNA TGTGCCAGCAGCTTAACTAGCGGGAGTGCAGATACGCAGTATTTT. Amino acids: CASSLTSGSADTQYF.

J is TRBJ2-1 and V is TRBV5-1; 9 positions match TRBD1. The CDR3 has 16 residues. Germline loops: CDR1 SGHRS, CDR2 YFSETQ. V lost 0 bases and J lost 8; bases outside the gene matches: 9. This CDR3 reads CASSLGLTGGHDEQFF. DNA of the CDR3: TGCGCCAGCAGCTTGGGGCTGACAGGGGGACATGATGAGCAGTTCTTC.

The chain employs TRBV6-1 and TRBJ2-7, with D possibly matching TRBD1 (6 bases). Trimming cost V 4 bases and J 0 bases, with 22 bases left between them. The germline V gene encodes CDR1 MNHNS and CDR2 SASEGT. The CDR3 runs 18 residues. The CDR3 sequence: CASSGPTYQGRGSYEQYF. DNA for the CDR3: TGTGCCAGCAGTGGACCTACATATCAGGGGCGCGGCTCCTACGAGCAGTACTTC.

This clone was recorded a few times. This rearrangement joins TRBV18 to TRBJ1-1; the match to TRBD1 covers 9 bases. This CDR3 is built from 17 residues. The trim removed 3 bases at V and 4 bases at J, leaving 12 bases unmatched. Germline values: CDR1 KGHSH, CDR2 LQKENI. The DNA of the CDR3 is TGTGCCAGCTCACCCCTCGGGACAGGGTTTGATGGCACTGAAGCTTTCTTT. Translation gives CASSPLGTGFDGTEAFF.

The chain uses TRBV10-3 and TRBJ2-7; 14 bases fit TRBD2. Trimming at V came to 5 bases and at J to 4 bases, leaving 4 bases not matched to a gene. Germline CDR1 reads ENHRY; CDR2 reads SYGVKD. CDR3 size: 15 residues. DNA for the CDR3: TGTGCCATCAGTCCCGGGACTAGCGGGGGATACGAGCAGTACTTC. Protein sequence: CAISPGTSGGYEQYF.

The V gene is TRBV18, the J gene TRBJ2-5, with TRBD2 identical over 7 bases. The ends lost 2 bases at V and 3 bases at J; junction bases unmatched: 3. This CDR3 has 14 residues. Germline values: CDR1 KGHSH, CDR2 LQKENI. The CDR3 DNA is TGTGCCAGCTCACCAGCAGGGAGGGAAGAGACCCAGTACTTC. It is translated as CASSPAGREETQYF.

V usage is TRBV11-3 and J usage is TRBJ2-7; 12 bases map to TRBD1. Germline V gives CDR1 SGHNT, CDR2 YENEEA. The CDR3 extends over 15 amino acids. Trimming took 5 bases from V and 7 from J; bases not matched to a gene: 9. The CDR3 reads CASSPAGTGGGEQYF. CDR3 DNA sequence: TGTGCCAGCAGCCCCGCCGGGACAGGGGGCGGAGAGCAGTACTTC.

The chain uses TRBV28 and TRBJ1-5; D uncertain. Germline values: CDR1 MDHEN, CDR2 SYDVKM. V was clipped by 7 bases and J by 1 base, with 11 bases between them. This CDR3 is built from 14 residues. The chain's CDR3 is CASKYSSSNQPQHF. As DNA, the CDR3 is TGTGCCAGCAAGTACTCGTCAAGCAATCAGCCCCAGCATTTT.

V gene TRBV28 combines with J gene TRBJ2-7, with TRBD2 identical over 13 bases. CDR1 and CDR2 from the germline V gene are MDHEN and SYDVKM. V dropped 8 bases and J dropped 4; count of bases not matched to a gene: 2. This CDR3 is built from 13 residues. CDR3 bases: TGTGCCAGCCGGACTAGCGGGAGATACGAGCAGTACTTC. Translating it yields CASRTSGRYEQYF.